This TCR beta chain was sequenced during a study of blood T cell repertoires in COVID-19. Whole-study context: There were acute and convalescent COVID-19 samples, and they came from the United States, Italy and Spain. T cells, B-cell-depleted T cells, or PBMCs supplied cDNA or gDNA.

Living in about 25 US areas, the participants were between roughly 18 and 95 years of age. CDR3 length equals 20 residues. V trimming: 6 bases; J trimming: 0 bases; junction bases outside the gene matches: 17. The germline V gene encodes CDR1 LNHDA and CDR2 SQIVND (reference sequence). Under the authors' procedure: Reference gene primer amplification yielded estimated nucleated cell counts. Sequenced by immunoSEQ multiplex PCR; TCRdb stores in-frame clones only, minus some. V, J and clone size reflect that table, while D and trimming were determined from the DNA. In the table there are roughly 220,000 clones, about nine tenths of which are singletons.

The sequencing input was PBMCs or T cells enriched from blood (not recorded which). The receptor was derived from a woman in her thirties or forties with acute COVID-19. The chain recombines TRBV19 with TRBJ2-1, with 10 bases identical to TRBD1. The CDR3 nucleotides read TGTGCCAGTAGCGATAACCGGGACAGGGGCGTTCGGAGCTCCTACAATGAGCAGTTCTTC. Its translation: CASSDNRDRGVRSSYNEQFF.